The sequence of this T cell receptor (beta chain) was determined in a study of blood T cell repertoires in COVID-19. On the study more broadly: The analysed material was cDNA or gDNA that came from T cells, B-cell-depleted T cells, or PBMCs.

V lost 5 bases, J lost 1 base, and 3 bases stayed unmatched. CDR1 and CDR2 from the germline V gene are ENHRY and SYGVKD. CDR3 size: 14 residues. Using immunoSEQ multiplex PCR, the repertoire was profiled, and TCRdb retains in-frame clones only, with some absent. This sample yields some 260,000 clones, of which 87% are seen a single time; over 6% belongs to the top ten. The sequencing sample was made of PBMCs or T cells enriched from blood (not recorded which). The V call is TRBV10-3, the J call TRBJ2-7; 9 nucleotides match TRBD1. This clonotype originated in a woman aged 25 to 39 with acute COVID-19. As DNA, the CDR3 is TGTGCCATCAGTCGGGACAGGGCTTCCTACGAGCAGTACTTC. Translating it yields CAISRDRASYEQYF.